Here is one TCR beta chain with its context. The data were obtained in a study of blood T cell repertoires in COVID-19. Study context: COVID-19 samples collected from the United States, Italy and Spain covered acute and convalescent phases. The analysed material was cDNA or gDNA that came from T cells, B-cell-depleted T cells, or PBMCs.

Per the authors' pipeline: Amplification with reference gene primers provided the estimates of nucleated cell counts. Libraries were prepared by immunoSEQ multiplex PCR; TCRdb keeps only in-frame clonotypes and omits some of them. V and J calls plus clone size are reproduced from that table; the DNA served to infer D and trimming. The data show about 35,000 clones, about 89% seen once. Germline V gene data show CDR1 as MNHEY and CDR2 as SMNVEV (reference sequence). The CDR3 has 16 amino acids. V shed 4 bases and J shed 6 bases, with 16 bases lying between them. The chain carries TRBV27 and TRBJ1-6, with D hard to call. The sequencing input was peripheral blood. This clonotype was obtained from a human donor in a cohort sampled during active COVID-19. CDR3 region: CASSSPAGRGNSPLHF. CDR3 DNA: TGTGCCAGCAGTTCCCCGGCCGGCCGGGGTAATTCACCCCTCCACTTT.